A single T cell receptor beta chain is shown here with its context. Its target is unknown. Given a much more abundant clone one base away, this may be a read error. This sample stems from a study of Graves' ophthalmopathy and Graves' hyperthyroidism. CDR1 SGHRS and CDR2 YFSETQ come from the germline V gene. The length of the CDR3 is 14 residues. Overall study results and limits: Prediction of ophthalmopathy progression reached over 65% sensitivity and approximately 74% specificity. Appearing in blood as well were most expanded thyroid clonotypes above 0.001 frequency.

The study amplified TCR beta CDR3 regions using RNA transcripts. The authors performed first-round RT-PCR with HTBI primers and then a second-round multiplex PCR. TCRdb called the multiplex PCR reads again in MiXCR, with one record for every CDR3 protein. The data show 350,000 to 400,000 distinct CDR3 sequences, less than 20% seen once. Sequencing was carried out using peripheral blood. This receptor was identified in a woman younger than 35 with stable Graves' hyperthyroidism. This chain connects TRBV5-1 to TRBJ2-7; no definite D call. DNA for the CDR3: TGCTCCAGCAGCGAATTAAGATGGAGTAGAAAGCAGTACTTC. This gives the protein CSSSELRWSRKQYF.